Shown below are 13 T cell receptor beta chains from a single sample sequenced in a study of vaccination and CD4 T cells after COVID-19. Their antigens remain unidentified. Cultured CD4+ T cell DNA underwent sequencing with the Oncomine TCR Beta short-read assay. TCRdb called the PCR reads again in MiXCR, with one record for every CDR3 protein. The sample has under 25,000 distinct CDR3 sequences, over 45% seen once. The sample's treatment: approximately nine-day PBMC culture with coronavirus spike peptide pools or control peptides (ViraFEST assay). The sequenced material came from cultured CD4+ T cells from blood. The receptors originated from a human donor with COVID-19.

The chain links TRBV6-5 to TRBJ1-1, with 10 bases identical to TRBD1. The CDR3 is 18 residues long. Looked up from germline, CDR1 is MNHEY and CDR2 is SVGAGI. V was clipped by 3 bases and J by 3 bases; unmatched bases: 13. This chain's CDR3 is CASSYRGVTGGRYTEAFF. CDR3 bases: TGTGCCAGCAGTTATCGGGGCGTGACAGGGGGCAGATACACTGAAGCTTTCTTT.

Points on this clonotype: Germline and junction disagree at one end, which may indicate a read error. J is TRBJ1-5 and V is TRBV12-5; D not resolved. Germline CDR1 is LGHNT and CDR2 is FRNRAP. This CDR3 has 13 amino acids. CDR3 nucleotides: TGTGCTAGTGGTTTGGTGGCGGGCCAGCTCCAGCATTTT. It specifies CASGLVAGQLQHF.

The gene calls are TRBV27 and TRBJ2-5; TRBD2 agrees at 9 bases. Germline V gene data show CDR1 as MNHEY and CDR2 as SMNVEV (reference sequence). The trim removed 4 bases at V and 5 bases at J, leaving 11 bases unmatched. The CDR3 sequence is 16 residues long. The CDR3 sequence: CASSWAASGTGETQYF. In DNA, the CDR3 is TGTGCCAGCAGTTGGGCGGCTAGCGGGACGGGGGAGACCCAGTACTTC.

This clonotype was detected only a few times. The CDR3 protein is CASSLTWTVPGNTIYF. The DNA for the CDR3 is TGTGCCAGCAGCTTAACTTGGACCGTCCCTGGAAACACCATATATTTT. V gene TRBV7-8 combines with J gene TRBJ1-3; D call uncertain. Per the germline V gene, CDR1 is SGHVS and CDR2 is FQNEAQ. V lost 2 bases and J lost 2, with 13 bases in between. CDR3 length: 16 residues.

This clonotype was seen a handful of times. The CDR3 nucleotides read TGTGCCAGCAGCTTAGCGTCTAGCGGGGGACAAGAGACCCAGTACTTC. It yields the protein CASSLASSGGQETQYF. The genes are TRBV11-2 and TRBJ2-5; 10 positions agree with TRBD2. Trimming at V came to 1 base and at J to 2 bases, leaving 4 bases not matched to a gene. The CDR3 length is 16 residues. Germline lookup yields CDR1 SGHAT and CDR2 FQNNGV.

The J gene is TRBJ2-5, the V gene TRBV10-1; D is undetermined. CDR1 and CDR2 from the germline V gene are WNHNN and SYGVQD (reference sequence). The CDR3 spans 12 residues. Deletions cut 5 bases from V and 3 bases from J, with 7 bases between. CDR3 region: CASSRQKETQYF. CDR3 DNA sequence: TGCGCCAGCAGTCGCCAGAAAGAGACCCAGTACTTC.

This chain joins TRBV7-9 and TRBJ2-5; 9 positions match TRBD1. Trimming took 5 bases from V and 4 from J; bases not matched to a gene: 17. The length of the CDR3 is 18 residues. CDR1 is SEHNR and CDR2 is FQNEAQ in the germline V gene (reference sequence). In DNA form, the CDR3 reads TGTGCCAGCAGCCTTAGGCGAGGCACAGGGGGCCGAGGAGAGACCCAGTACTTC. It codes for CASSLRRGTGGRGETQYF.

This chain links TRBV15 with TRBJ1-3; D is possibly TRBD1 (5 bases). Germline V gives CDR1 LNHNV, CDR2 YYDKDF (reference sequence). The CDR3 sequence is 14 residues long. V lost 4 bases to trimming and J lost 4 bases, with 11 bases between them. CDR3: CATSTGTSGNTIYF. In DNA form, the CDR3 reads TGTGCCACCAGCACCGGGACCTCGGGAAACACCATATATTTT. Full variable domain (rest looked up from reference TRBV15 and TRBJ1-3): DAMVIQNPRYQVTQFGKPVTLSCSQTLNHNVMYWYQQKSSQAPKLLFHYYDKDFNNEADTPDNFQSRRPNTSFCFLDIRSPGLGDTAMYLCATSTGTSGNTIYFGEGSWLTVV.

V usage is TRBV6-1 and J usage is TRBJ1-5; D remains unclear. Germline CDR1 is MNHNS and CDR2 is SASEGT. This CDR3 has 13 residues. Trimming removed 5 bases at V and 0 bases at J, with 5 bases between. CDR3 region: CASSRTSNQPQHF. In DNA form, the CDR3 reads TGTGCCAGCAGTCGCACTAGCAATCAGCCCCAGCATTTT.

This chain joins TRBV9 and TRBJ2-5; 16 nucleotides agree with TRBD2. CDR1 is SGDLS, CDR2 YYNGEE, per germline. The CDR3 runs 15 residues. Trimming removed 4 bases from V and 10 bases from J; junction bases left unmatched: 7. The CDR3 DNA sequence: TGTGCCAGCAGCACCGGGACTAGCGGGGGGGCGGGCCAGTACTTC. Amino acids: CASSTGTSGGAGQYF.

This chain connects TRBV25-1 to TRBJ2-3; 7 nucleotides line up with TRBD1. Germline V gene lookup returns CDR1 MGHDK and CDR2 SYGVNS. V lost 1 base to trimming and J lost 4 bases; unmatched junction nucleotides: 11. The CDR3 runs to 17 residues. The CDR3 nucleotides read TGTGCCAGCAGTGAATGGCCAATCGGGACAGTCCCAGATACGCAGTATTTT. Translating it yields CASSEWPIGTVPDTQYF.

The gene calls are TRBV2 and TRBJ1-6, with D perhaps TRBD1 (5 bases). The germline V gene encodes CDR1 SNHLY and CDR2 FYNNEI. The CDR3 consists of 16 residues. V gave up 2 bases and J gave up 10 bases, with 18 bases separating them. CDR3 loop: CASSENRLGGASPLHF. CDR3 DNA sequence: TGTGCCAGCAGTGAAAATCGACTGGGAGGGGCGTCACCCCTCCACTTT.

J is TRBJ2-7 and V is TRBV6-1; 11 bases are a match to TRBD1. Germline V gives CDR1 MNHNS, CDR2 SASEGT. V dropped 5 bases and J dropped 3; count of bases not matched to a gene: 6. There are 15 residues in the CDR3. CDR3 in amino acids: CASSIGGQGVYEQYF. The CDR3 bases are TGTGCCAGCAGTATTGGGGGACAGGGGGTCTACGAGCAGTACTTC.